The 25 T cell receptor beta chains in this list originate from one sample, sequenced in a study of PD-1 blockade in classical Hodgkin lymphoma (dated by TCRdb to 2020 to 2022). Receptors were amplified or captured by the immunoSEQ multiplex PCR assay. Held by TCRdb, this immuneACCESS table contains in-frame sequences only and omits some clones. Under half of the omission traces to an unresolved V gene where checked; the cause of the rest is unknown. The sample yields around 90,000 clones; around four fifths were counted once. Jointly, the top ten make up just under 9.5% of the sample. The time point label, as the study defines it: cycle 4 day 1 (C4D1), after less than 7 weeks of nivolumab. Relapse after autologous stem cell transplantation had occurred in all trial patients, and cohorts A, B and C were distinguished by prior brentuximab vedotin exposure. This specimen consisted of peripheral blood mononuclear cells (PBMCs), obtained before the fourth cycle of nivolumab. The receptors stem from a human donor with classical Hodgkin lymphoma.

This clone has more than one count but fewer than ten. The V call is TRBV7-2, the J call TRBJ1-2, with a tentative D call TRBD1 (5 bases). V was pared by 6 bases and J by 0 bases, with 11 bases between. CDR3 size: 14 residues. Looked up from germline, CDR1 is SGHTA and CDR2 is FQGNSA. The CDR3 here is CASSRGGANYGYTF. In DNA form, the CDR3 reads TGTGCCAGCAGTCGGGGAGGGGCTAACTATGGCTACACCTTC.

V and J are TRBV5-1 and TRBJ2-7, with D maybe TRBD2 (5 bases). The CDR3 has 17 residues. Germline values: CDR1 SGHRS, CDR2 YFSETQ. V lost 0 bases, J lost 0 bases, and 16 bases lay in between. CDR3 DNA sequence: TGCGCCAGCAGCTTGGAGGTGAGGGCGGATAGCTCCTACGAGCAGTACTTC. It translates to CASSLEVRADSSYEQYF.

CDR3 bases: TGTGCCAGCTCACCGGTTGCCAACTATGGCTACACCTTC. Its translation: CASSPVANYGYTF. The J gene is TRBJ1-2, the V gene TRBV18; D unresolved. The CDR3 has 13 residues. Germline CDR1 is KGHSH and CDR2 is LQKENI. Deletions cut 3 bases from V and 2 bases from J, with 7 bases between.

The chain employs TRBV30 and TRBJ1-3, with D perhaps TRBD1 (5 bases). V was pared by 5 bases and J by 7 bases, with 18 bases between. This CDR3 is 14 amino acids long. Looked up from germline, CDR1 is GTSNPN and CDR2 is SVGIG (reference sequence). CDR3 coding DNA: TGTGCCTGGGGCCTCGGGACCCCCGGGAACACCATATATTTT. Amino acids: CAWGLGTPGNTIYF.

The rearrangement uses TRBV7-9 and TRBJ2-7; unclear D gene. The CDR3 extends over 13 amino acids. Trimming cost V 1 base and J 4 bases, with 8 bases left between them. Per germline, CDR1 SEHNR and CDR2 FQNEAQ (reference sequence). The CDR3 reads CASSLDRGYEQYF. Here the CDR3 DNA reads TGTGCCAGCAGCTTAGATCGAGGATACGAGCAGTACTTC.

This clone was seen only a few times. The CDR3 sequence: CASTSDRVSFSYTF. The CDR3 nucleotides are TGTGCCAGTACCTCCGACAGAGTATCCTTCAGCTACACCTTC. This chain joins TRBV19 and TRBJ1-2, with a weak D call TRBD1 (5 bases). Trimming took 7 bases from V and 9 from J, leaving 21 bases between them. The CDR3 length is 14 residues. Germline loops: CDR1 LNHDA, CDR2 SQIVND (reference sequence).

This rearrangement joins TRBV5-5 to TRBJ2-2; maybe TRBD1 (6 bases). The CDR3 runs to 15 residues. Looked up from germline, CDR1 is SGHKS and CDR2 is YYEKEE (reference sequence). V shed 1 base and J shed 5 bases, with 12 bases lying between them. The CDR3 sequence: CASSLLGAQTGELFF. Written as DNA, the CDR3 is TGTGCCAGCAGCTTGCTGGGGGCGCAGACCGGGGAGCTGTTTTTT. The full variable domain, in which reference TRBV5-5 and TRBJ2-2 provide the parts outside the CDR3, is DAGVTQSPTHLIKTRGQQVTLRCSPISGHKSVSWYQQVLGQGPQFIFQYYEKEERGRGNFPDRFSARQFPNYSSELNVNALLLGDSALYLCASSLLGAQTGELFFGEGSRLTVL.

J is TRBJ2-2 and V is TRBV4-3; D call uncertain. V was shortened by 4 bases and J by 7 bases, with 13 bases between the two germline ends. The CDR3 consists of 14 residues. The germline CDR1 and CDR2 sequences are LGHNA and YSLEER. CDR3: CASSLNVNLGELFF. In DNA, the CDR3 is TGCGCCAGCAGCCTAAACGTGAATCTCGGGGAGCTGTTTTTT.

This clone appeared a single time. The chain links TRBV5-6 to TRBJ2-1, with 9 bases identical to TRBD1. The CDR3 runs 15 residues. The V and J ends lost 4 bases and 6 bases, in that order; junction bases with no gene match: 8. The germline V gene has CDR1 SGHDT and CDR2 YYEEEE. The CDR3 sequence is CASSVGTGISNEQFF. The CDR3 DNA follows: TGTGCCAGCAGCGTCGGGACAGGGATTTCCAATGAGCAGTTCTTC.

The V and J genes are TRBV7-9 and TRBJ2-6; 7 bases align to TRBD1. This CDR3 has 18 amino acids. Germline CDR1 and CDR2: SEHNR and FQNEAQ (reference sequence). V shed 2 bases and J 4 bases; nucleotides not matched to a gene: 11. The CDR3 DNA follows: TGTGCCAGCAGCTTAACCTTTGAGGGGGCCAGCGGGGCCAACGTCCTGACTTTC. This sequence encodes CASSLTFEGASGANVLTF.

This clone came up once. This chain joins TRBV18 and TRBJ2-1, with TRBD2 matching 16 bases. In germline, CDR1 is KGHSH, CDR2 LQKENI. V lost 3 bases to trimming and J lost 7 bases; unmatched junction nucleotides: 6. The CDR3 is 17 amino acids. The CDR3 protein is CASSPLGTSGRVNEQFF. DNA of the CDR3: TGTGCCAGCTCACCGCTTGGGACTAGCGGGAGGGTTAATGAGCAGTTCTTC.

The J gene is TRBJ2-1, the V gene TRBV11-1, with 8 bases that match TRBD2. The V gene's germline CDR1 is SGHAT and CDR2 FQDESV (reference sequence). The CDR3 runs 15 residues. V lost 4 bases, J lost 3 bases, and 5 bases stayed unmatched. CDR3 sequence: CASSSLAGYYNEQFF. CDR3 nucleotides: TGTGCCAGCAGCTCCCTAGCGGGCTACTACAATGAGCAGTTCTTC. Together with reference TRBV11-1 and TRBJ2-1, the CDR3 gives the full variable domain: EAEVAQSPRYKITEKSQAVAFWCDPISGHATLYWYRQILGQGPELLVQFQDESVVDDSQLPKDRFSAERLKGVDSTLKIQPAELGDSAMYLCASSSLAGYYNEQFFGPGTRLTVL.

V usage is TRBV5-1 and J usage is TRBJ2-2, with D uncertain. The CDR3 contains 14 residues. Germline loops: CDR1 SGHRS, CDR2 YFSETQ. Trimming pared 0 bases from V and 6 bases from J, leaving 9 bases between. The CDR3 protein is CASSLDGPPGELFF. DNA of the CDR3: TGCGCCAGCAGCTTGGATGGCCCACCCGGGGAGCTGTTTTTT.

The chain has TRBV6-6 and TRBJ1-1; D remains ambiguous. The CDR3 has 13 residues. The V end lost 3 bases, the J end lost 1 base, and 6 bases lay between the germline ends. CDR1 MNHNY and CDR2 SVGAGI come from the germline V gene (reference sequence). CDR3 bases: TGTGCCAGCAGTTATAACAGGAACACTGAAGCTTTCTTT. Its translation is CASSYNRNTEAFF.

This sequence joins TRBV18 and TRBJ1-1; D remains ambiguous. The germline V gene encodes CDR1 KGHSH and CDR2 LQKENI. The CDR3 length is 14 residues. Between the trimmed V and J ends, which lost 3 bases and 1 base, there was a span of 9 bases. The CDR3 region is CASSPLSGNTEAFF. The CDR3 DNA reads TGTGCCAGCTCACCTTTGAGTGGGAACACTGAAGCTTTCTTT.

The V gene is TRBV5-1, the J gene TRBJ2-5; no clear D gene. Germline V gives CDR1 SGHRS, CDR2 YFSETQ. This CDR3 spans 14 amino acids. V lost 0 bases and J 4 bases, leaving 10 bases between the germline ends. CDR3 loop: CASSLGADPETQYF. Here the CDR3 DNA reads TGCGCCAGCAGCTTGGGGGCAGATCCAGAGACCCAGTACTTC. Using reference TRBV5-1 and TRBJ2-5 for the parts outside the CDR3, the full variable domain is KAGVTQTPRYLIKTRGQQVTLSCSPISGHRSVSWYQQTPGQGLQFLFEYFSETQRNKGNFPGRFSGRQFSNSRSEMNVSTLELGDSALYLCASSLGADPETQYFGPGTRLLVL.

V gene TRBV10-3 combines with J gene TRBJ1-5, with 9 bases aligning to TRBD1. The V gene end was trimmed by 4 bases and the J gene end by 6 bases; junction bases not matched to a gene: 4. The CDR3 totals 14 residues. Germline loops: CDR1 ENHRY, CDR2 SYGVKD. The CDR3 region has the DNA TGTGCCATCAGTGCCGGGACAGGGCTTCAGCCCCAGCATTTT. It specifies CAISAGTGLQPQHF.

V is TRBV5-1 and J is TRBJ1-5, with 9 bases aligning to TRBD1. The CDR3 has 14 residues. Per the germline V gene, CDR1 is SGHRS and CDR2 is YFSETQ. V trimming: 0 bases; J trimming: 5 bases; junction bases outside the gene matches: 0. The CDR3 sequence: CASSLGQGDQPQHF. CDR3 in DNA: TGCGCCAGCAGCTTGGGACAGGGGGATCAGCCCCAGCATTTT.

The chain combines TRBV19 with TRBJ2-6; D is unclear. The CDR3 has 14 residues. Between the trimmed V and J ends, which lost 9 bases and 4 bases, there was a span of 13 bases. Germline loops: CDR1 LNHDA, CDR2 SQIVND (reference sequence). The chain's CDR3 is CASHGRTGANVLTF. The CDR3 region has the DNA TGTGCCAGCCATGGCCGGACGGGGGCCAACGTCCTGACTTTC.

This chain links TRBV7-6 with TRBJ1-4; 8 positions match TRBD1. The CDR3 length is 15 residues. In germline, CDR1 is SGHVS, CDR2 FNYEAQ. V shed 5 bases, J shed 5 bases, and the junction held 7 bases outside the gene matches. Here the CDR3 DNA reads TGTGCCAGCAGCCGCCGGGACAGGAGAAATGAAAAACTGTTTTTT. The encoded protein is CASSRRDRRNEKLFF. Full variable domain (remainder filled in from reference TRBV7-6 and TRBJ1-4): GAGVSQSPRYKVTKRGQDVALRCDPISGHVSLYWYRQALGQGPEFLTYFNYEAQQDKSGLPNDRFSAERPEGSISTLTIQRTEQRDSAMYRCASSRRDRRNEKLFFGSGTQLSVL.

The rearrangement joins TRBV5-1 to TRBJ2-5; 9 bases line up with TRBD1. V dropped 4 bases and J dropped 2; count of bases not matched to a gene: 6. Looked up from germline, CDR1 is SGHRS and CDR2 is YFSETQ. The CDR3 loop spans 15 amino acids. The CDR3 sequence: CASSTGQGLQETQYF. For the CDR3, the DNA is TGCGCCAGCAGCACGGGACAGGGCCTACAAGAGACCCAGTACTTC.

This clone has just one count. V gene TRBV14 combines with J gene TRBJ2-2; 9 bases align to TRBD2. Trimming at V came to 9 bases and at J to 3 bases, leaving 8 bases not matched to a gene. Germline CDR1 reads SGHDN; CDR2 reads FVKESK. This CDR3 is 15 amino acids long. The CDR3 loop is CARAAGGRDTGELFF. The CDR3, as DNA: TGTGCCAGAGCCGCAGGCGGGAGGGACACCGGGGAGCTGTTTTTT.

The chain uses TRBV5-1 and TRBJ2-1, with 11 bases lining up with TRBD2. The germline V gene encodes CDR1 SGHRS and CDR2 YFSETQ. V lost 0 bases to trimming and J lost 7 bases; unmatched junction nucleotides: 3. CDR3 length: 15 amino acids. The DNA of the CDR3 is TGCGCCAGCAGCTTGGGACTAGCGGGACCTAATGAGCAGTTCTTC. Its translation: CASSLGLAGPNEQFF.

The chain combines TRBV28 with TRBJ1-2, with D possibly matching TRBD1 (5 bases). The V gene lost 3 bases and the J gene lost 1 base, with 24 bases spanning the gap. CDR1 and CDR2 (germline): MDHEN, SYDVKM. This CDR3 has 19 residues. The CDR3, as DNA: TGTGCCAGCAGTTTCTCCCTTCTTAGCCCAGGGCAATATAACTATGGCTACACCTTC. This sequence encodes CASSFSLLSPGQYNYGYTF.

This clone showed up just a few times. The V call is TRBV2, the J call TRBJ2-5, with TRBD1 matching 9 bases. This CDR3 has 14 residues. With 3 bases clipped from V and 5 bases from J, the junction kept 4 bases outside the gene matches. CDR1 SNHLY and CDR2 FYNNEI come from the germline V gene. CDR3 nucleotide sequence: TGTGCCAGCAGTGATGGACAGGGGTTGGAGACCCAGTACTTC. Its translation: CASSDGQGLETQYF. The variable domain in full, with the rest retrieved from reference TRBV2 and TRBJ2-5, is EPEVTQTPSHQVTQMGQEVILRCVPISNHLYFYWYRQILGQKVEFLVSFYNNEISEKSEIFDDQFSVERPDGSNFTLKIRSTKLEDSAMYFCASSDGQGLETQYFGPGTRLLVL.